These 31 T cell receptor beta chains were sequenced from one sample in a study of blood T cell repertoires in COVID-19 (TCRdb year 2020). Library preparation used the immunoSEQ multiplex PCR assay. As stored in TCRdb, this immuneACCESS dataset retains in-frame rearrangements with V and J assigned. A fraction of the clones does not appear; measured against another copy, unresolved V genes explain less than half of the discrepancy, and the remainder lacks a known reason. Recorded for this sample are a few hundred thousand clones; 89% of them occurred a single time. The ten largest account for more than 9% of the sample. Source material: PBMCs or T cells enriched from blood (not recorded which). These receptors were taken from a woman under 40 who had recovered from COVID-19.

The chain couples TRBV9 to TRBJ1-3; D is undetermined. Per the germline V gene, CDR1 is SGDLS and CDR2 is YYNGEE. Trimming pared 4 bases from V and 0 bases from J, leaving 8 bases between. The CDR3 contains 14 residues. Here the CDR3 DNA reads TGTGCCAGCAGCCCCAGTCCCTCTGGAAACACCATATATTTT. Amino acid sequence: CASSPSPSGNTIYF.

The V call is TRBV5-3, the J call TRBJ1-1; possible D gene TRBD1, 6 bases. TRBV5-3 is treated as an ORF (open reading frame) with a function not yet certain. The V end was cut by 2 bases, the J end by 1 base, with 12 bases between. This CDR3 comprises 15 residues. CDR3 nucleotide sequence: TGTGCCAGAAGCTTAAAACAGGGCAAGAACACTGAAGCTTTCTTT. Its protein is CARSLKQGKNTEAFF.

On this clone: Distinct nucleotide sequences in the sample also encode this CDR3. This chain links TRBV19 with TRBJ1-2; D is uncertain. The CDR3 spans 13 residues. The germline CDR1 and CDR2 sequences are LNHDA and SQIVND (reference sequence). V gave up 3 bases and J gave up 3 bases, with 8 bases separating them. The CDR3 protein is CASSIASDYGYTF. The CDR3, as DNA: TGTGCCAGTAGTATTGCGAGTGACTATGGCTACACCTTC. Filled out from reference TRBV19 and TRBJ1-2, the complete variable domain reads DGGITQSPKYLFRKEGQNVTLSCEQNLNHDAMYWYRQDPGQGLRLIYYSQIVNDFQKGDIAEGYSVSREKKESFPLTVTSAQKNPTAFYLCASSIASDYGYTFGSGTRLTVV.

The gene calls are TRBV27 and TRBJ1-2, with D hard to call. Germline loops: CDR1 MNHEY, CDR2 SMNVEV (reference sequence). The V gene lost 0 bases and the J gene lost 2 bases, with 4 bases spanning the gap. This CDR3 has 13 residues. DNA of the CDR3: TGTGCCAGCAGTTTATCAGCCAACTATGGCTACACCTTC. Its translation is CASSLSANYGYTF.

The gene calls are TRBV10-3 and TRBJ2-7; 7 bases are shared with TRBD2. Losses at the gene ends were 2 bases for V and 4 bases for J; bases not matched to a gene: 5. The CDR3 spans 14 residues. Germline CDR1 is ENHRY and CDR2 is SYGVKD. CDR3 nucleotide sequence: TGTGCCATCAGTGAGGGACTAGAGCTTTACGAGCAGTACTTC. Translation: CAISEGLELYEQYF.

V gene TRBV4-2 combines with J gene TRBJ2-7; 7 bases agree with TRBD2. The ends lost 1 base at V and 4 bases at J; junction bases unmatched: 7. Germline-derived CDR1 and CDR2 are LGHNA and YNFKEQ. The CDR3 is 15 residues long. The DNA for the CDR3 is TGTGCCAGCAGCCAAGGAGCGGGAACCGGATACGAGCAGTACTTC. This sequence encodes CASSQGAGTGYEQYF.

The chain recombines TRBV6-5 with TRBJ2-7; TRBD2 aligns across 9 bases. After removal of 4 bases from V and 3 bases from J, the junction contained 7 bases not matched to a gene. The CDR3 is made up of 15 amino acids. Germline CDR1 and CDR2: MNHEY and SVGAGI. The DNA for the CDR3 is TGTGCCAGCAGTTTAATAGCGGGAGTGAACTACGAGCAGTACTTC. This gives the protein CASSLIAGVNYEQYF.

V gene TRBV10-3 combines with J gene TRBJ2-1; 7 bases align to TRBD2. From germline, CDR1 is ENHRY and CDR2 SYGVKD. The junction had 8 bases not matched to a gene; V was cut back by 5 bases and J by 4 bases. The CDR3 has 15 residues. CDR3 nucleotide sequence: TGTGCCATCAGTACGGGGGGAGGCCTGTACAATGAGCAGTTCTTC. It encodes CAISTGGGLYNEQFF.

This sequence joins TRBV6-5 and TRBJ2-2, with 10 bases that match TRBD2. Trimming removed 11 bases from V and 3 bases from J; junction bases left unmatched: 6. CDR3 length: 14 residues. Germline V CDR1 and CDR2: MNHEY, SVGAGI. The CDR3 here is CAGSTSGDTGELFF. CDR3 in DNA: TGTGCCGGGAGTACTAGCGGGGACACCGGGGAGCTGTTTTTT.

The chain links TRBV21-1 to TRBJ2-3; TRBD1 reflects the table's D call only, with no check against the DNA. TRBV21-1 is assigned pseudogene status. The CDR3 runs 17 residues. CDR3 residues: CASSPIRFDRGADTQYF. CDR3 bases: TGTGCCAGCAGCCCCATTCGGTTCGATAGGGGCGCAGATACGCAGTATTTT.

The CDR3 DNA reads as TGCGCCAGCAGCTTTGGGCGGGCTAGCGGGAATGAGCAGTTCTTC. Residues: CASSFGRASGNEQFF. The chain combines TRBV5-1 with TRBJ2-1; 8 nucleotides agree with TRBD2. This CDR3 has 15 residues. V gave up 2 bases and J gave up 7 bases; unmatched junction bases: 8. Germline CDR1 and CDR2: SGHRS and YFSETQ.

This clone was counted a single time. The V and J genes are TRBV5-6 and TRBJ2-2; D possibly matches TRBD1 or TRBD2 (6 bases each). The CDR3 contains 15 residues. V lost 4 bases and J 4 bases, leaving 14 bases between the germline ends. Germline CDR1 is SGHDT and CDR2 is YYEEEE. CDR3 in DNA: TGTGCCAGCAGCCTGGGGGGCAGGGCCACCGGGGAGCTGTTTTTT. Amino acids: CASSLGGRATGELFF.

J is TRBJ1-5 and V is TRBV6-4; no clear D gene. Per germline, CDR1 MRHNA and CDR2 SNTAGT. V gave up 3 bases and J gave up 5 bases, with 8 bases separating them. The CDR3 consists of 13 residues. The CDR3: CASSEQIDQPQHF. The DNA of the CDR3 is TGTGCCAGCAGTGAACAGATAGATCAGCCCCAGCATTTT.

The rearrangement joins TRBV27 to TRBJ2-7; 8 bases match TRBD2. Germline V gene lookup returns CDR1 MNHEY and CDR2 SMNVEV (reference sequence). The CDR3 runs 14 residues. V lost 6 bases and J lost 6; bases outside the gene matches: 10. This CDR3 reads CASRPRTSRLEQYF. CDR3 bases: TGTGCCAGCAGGCCTCGGACTAGCCGCCTCGAGCAGTACTTC.

This chain connects TRBV5-6 to TRBJ1-1; D might be TRBD1 (6 bases). Trimming took off 4 bases at V and 0 bases at J, with 16 bases between the two ends. This CDR3 spans 16 amino acids. The V gene's germline CDR1 is SGHDT and CDR2 YYEEEE. The CDR3 nucleotides are TGTGCCAGCAGCCCTGGGGTGGGGGCTTTGAACACTGAAGCTTTCTTT. This gives the protein CASSPGVGALNTEAFF.

The rearrangement links TRBV5-4 to TRBJ1-2, with 8 bases matching TRBD1. V shed 4 bases, J shed 4 bases, and the junction held 12 bases outside the gene matches. The CDR3 length is 16 residues. The V gene's germline CDR1 is SGHNT and CDR2 YYREEE (reference sequence). The CDR3 coding sequence is TGTGCCAGCAGCACCCCTCGGACAGGGAGCCCCTATGGCTACACCTTC. Its protein product is CASSTPRTGSPYGYTF.

J is TRBJ2-7 and V is TRBV19; 7 bases agree with TRBD2. The CDR3 spans 15 residues. The germline V gene encodes CDR1 LNHDA and CDR2 SQIVND (reference sequence). V lost 7 bases, J lost 4 bases, and 13 bases stayed unmatched. The CDR3 coding sequence is TGTGCCAGTACCCAAGGCGGGAGTTTTTCTTACGAGCAGTACTTC. Protein: CASTQGGSFSYEQYF.

This chain links TRBV18 with TRBJ1-5, with 8 positions matching TRBD1. J lost 5 bases, V lost 2 bases, and 2 bases had no gene match. Germline values: CDR1 KGHSH, CDR2 LQKENI. This CDR3 is built from 14 residues. The DNA of the CDR3 is TGTGCCAGCTCACCAGACAGGGGATATCAGCCCCAGCATTTT. Translated: CASSPDRGYQPQHF. The entire variable domain, with the rest obtained from reference TRBV18 and TRBJ1-5, is as follows: NAGVMQNPRHLVRRRGQEARLRCSPMKGHSHVYWYRQLPEEGLKFMVYLQKENIIDESGMPKERFSAEFPKEGPSILRIQQVVRGDSAAYFCASSPDRGYQPQHFGDGTRLSIL.

This chain joins TRBV6-1 and TRBJ2-5; D not resolved. Germline assignment: CDR1 MNHNS and CDR2 SASEGT. Trimming shortened V by 2 bases and J by 0 bases, and 16 bases separated the two germline ends. This CDR3 spans 17 amino acids. The CDR3 DNA reads as TGTGCCAGCAGTGAAACGCAAGGCGGATATTACCAAGAGACCCAGTACTTC. This codes for CASSETQGGYYQETQYF.

The chain uses TRBV4-2 and TRBJ2-5; maybe TRBD2 (5 bases). The CDR3 totals 13 residues. Germline CDR1 and CDR2: LGHNA and YNFKEQ. V was pared by 4 bases and J by 4 bases, with 10 bases between. The CDR3 reads CASSPREGETQYF. In DNA, the CDR3 is TGTGCCAGCAGCCCCCGTGAGGGAGAGACCCAGTACTTC.

V usage is TRBV30 and J usage is TRBJ2-3, with D hard to call. The CDR3 is made up of 11 amino acids. V was clipped by 4 bases and J by 4 bases, with 6 bases between them. Looked up from germline, CDR1 is GTSNPN and CDR2 is SVGIG (reference sequence). The chain's CDR3 is CAWTSADTQYF. The DNA for the CDR3 is TGTGCCTGGACTTCCGCAGATACGCAGTATTTT.

This chain joins TRBV5-1 and TRBJ2-5; TRBD2 is a possible D gene (7 bases). V was clipped by 2 bases and J by 2 bases, with 13 bases between them. Germline V lookup: CDR1 SGHRS, CDR2 YFSETQ. CDR3 length: 15 residues. As DNA, the CDR3 is TGCGCCAGCAGCTTATCGGGGGGCCTTCAAGAGACCCAGTACTTC. Translation: CASSLSGGLQETQYF.

This chain joins TRBV4-1 and TRBJ1-2; D remains unclear. V dropped 2 bases and J dropped 8 bases, with 12 bases sitting between them. Germline CDR1 and CDR2: MGHRA and YSYEKL. The CDR3 is made up of 13 amino acids. CDR3 loop: CASSQSQETGYTF. CDR3 nucleotides: TGCGCCAGCAGCCAAAGCCAGGAAACCGGCTACACCTTC.

This chain joins TRBV3-1 (or the pseudogene TRBV3-2) and TRBJ1-2; D may be TRBD1 (5 bases). Germline assignment: CDR1 LGHDT and CDR2 YNNKEL (reference sequence). V was clipped by 4 bases and J by 4 bases, with 13 bases between them. The length of the CDR3 is 14 residues. CDR3 sequence reads: CASSLGRVAYGYTF. The CDR3 region has the DNA TGTGCCAGCAGCCTCGGCAGGGTTGCCTATGGCTACACCTTC.

Only a few counts were recorded for this clone. The chain uses TRBV20-1 and TRBJ1-1; the D gene is possibly TRBD1 (5 bases). The V gene's germline CDR1 is DFQATT and CDR2 SNEGSKA (reference sequence). The V and J ends lost 6 bases and 11 bases respectively, with 16 bases between them. The CDR3 consists of 11 residues. CDR3 sequence reads: CSAMGGGYAFF. The CDR3 coding sequence is TGCAGTGCGATGGGCGGGGGGTACGCTTTCTTT.

This chain links TRBV7-2 with TRBJ1-2; D is undetermined. The CDR3 contains 15 residues. V dropped 3 bases and J dropped 4 bases, with 15 bases sitting between them. Germline-derived CDR1 and CDR2 are SGHTA and FQGNSA. CDR3 nucleotides: TGTGCCAGCAGCTTGGTGAGGCAAAGATCCTATGGCTACACCTTC. Amino acids: CASSLVRQRSYGYTF.

The chain carries TRBV6-4 and TRBJ1-2, with no clear D. The germline V gene has CDR1 MRHNA and CDR2 SNTAGT. The CDR3 has 14 residues. The germline V and J ends were trimmed by 0 bases and 8 bases, with 13 bases remaining between them. The CDR3 DNA follows: TGTGCCAGCAGTGACTCAGTCAACCTAAAGGGCTACACCTTC. Translating gives CASSDSVNLKGYTF.

The V gene is TRBV30, the J gene TRBJ2-1; 8 bases match TRBD1. CDR3 length: 15 residues. The V segment lost 3 bases and the J segment 2 bases; nucleotides outside the gene matches: 6. Germline V gene lookup returns CDR1 GTSNPN and CDR2 SVGIG (reference sequence). The CDR3 here is CAWRPRDRTYNEQFF. The CDR3 DNA reads as TGTGCCTGGAGGCCGAGGGACAGGACCTACAATGAGCAGTTCTTC.

V and J are TRBV6-6 and TRBJ2-6; 7 bases agree with TRBD1. The J segment lost 0 bases and the V segment lost 5 bases, leaving 13 bases of the junction unmatched. Germline V gives CDR1 MNHNY, CDR2 SVGAGI (reference sequence). The CDR3 length is 19 residues. The CDR3 here is CASSPPPGQLYSGANVLTF. The DNA for the CDR3 is TGTGCCAGCAGTCCTCCCCCGGGACAGCTTTACTCTGGGGCCAACGTCCTGACTTTC.

CDR3 DNA: TGTGCCAGCAGTTTCGGGGGGTATGGCTACACCTTC. Encoded protein: CASSFGGYGYTF. The chain has TRBV28 and TRBJ1-2; a possible D gene is TRBD1 (5 bases). The germline V gene has CDR1 MDHEN and CDR2 SYDVKM. CDR3 length: 12 residues. V lost 3 bases to trimming and J lost 5 bases, with 7 bases between them.

V gene TRBV2 combines with J gene TRBJ1-5; 7 nucleotides line up with TRBD1. CDR3 length equals 13 residues. Germline V gives CDR1 SNHLY, CDR2 FYNNEI. J lost 4 bases, V lost 6 bases, and 3 bases had no gene match. The CDR3 nucleotides read TGTGCCAGCAGAGGGACAGCTAATCAGCCCCAGCATTTT. It specifies CASRGTANQPQHF.